This TCR beta chain appears in the sequencing data of a study of blood T cell repertoires in COVID-19 (dated by TCRdb to the early 2020s). The study in broad terms: Collaborator samples came from the United States, Italy and Spain and covered acute and convalescent phases of COVID-19. The prospective study material was composed of cDNA or gDNA derived from T cells, B-cell-depleted T cells, or PBMCs. The dataset comprised deeply sampled blood TCRbeta repertoires from subjects exposed to, actively infected with, or recovered from COVID-19. The repertoires were released in a freely available public database intended as a resource for research on the immune response to SARS-CoV-2. The samples were drawn from two sources: the first 160 participants of the ongoing ImmuneRACE study, and about 1,300 subjects contributed by 6 global collaborators. The sample metadata nearly always contained a de-identified subject ID, COVID-19 status, age in years and sex. Where available, HLA class I and class II types were obtained from metadata supplied by the sample provider rather than from assay-based typing.

A note on this clone: No antigen is known for it. No per-base quality is available; no much larger clone lies one base away.

One collaborating source in Seattle enrolled patients while the patients were actively infected and followed the patients over time throughout the course of disease. Each collaborating institution followed its own protocols to collect whole blood in K2EDTA tubes. Collaborator samples were shipped for TCRbeta analysis as frozen whole blood, isolated PBMCs, or DNA extracted from either sample type. TCRbeta CDR3 regions were amplified from genomic DNA using the immunoSEQ Assay, a bias-controlled multiplex PCR. As for the original processing: The number of nucleated cells in each sample was estimated by amplification of reference gene primers within the assay. Sequence reads were collapsed and filtered to measure the absolute abundance of every unique TCRbeta CDR3 rearrangement. For each sample, productive Simpson clonality was calculated by taking the square root of Simpson's diversity index across productive rearrangements. TCRdb provides this immuneACCESS table in a form limited to in-frame rearrangements. Some clones are lacking; in checked studies, under half of them reflect an unresolved V gene, and why the rest are absent is not known. V, J and clone size were drawn from that table, and D and trimming were deduced from the DNA. The sample table holds more than 300,000 clones, of which 88% were seen once. Clones ranked in the top ten supply 1.5% to 2% of the sample.

From the cysteine through the phenylalanine, the CDR3 covers 15 amino acids. Only the CDR3 part of the read is kept: 45 bases, read in frame from the first base. CDR1 LGHNA and CDR2 YSLEER are derived from the germline V gene. Cut back by 0 bases and 2 bases, the V and J ends lie 11 bases apart. The study at large found these results: The quantity of clinical and demographic metadata differed by source and by participant and was supplied without curation.

This TCR was recovered from a woman in her twenties or thirties with COVID-19, enrolled during active disease. The sample taken for sequencing was peripheral blood. The chain employs TRBV4-3 and TRBJ2-7, with the D gene uncertain. The CDR3 sequence is CASSQDPHQAYEQYF. The nucleotide sequence is TGCGCCAGCAGCCAAGATCCTCACCAGGCCTACGAGCAGTACTTC.